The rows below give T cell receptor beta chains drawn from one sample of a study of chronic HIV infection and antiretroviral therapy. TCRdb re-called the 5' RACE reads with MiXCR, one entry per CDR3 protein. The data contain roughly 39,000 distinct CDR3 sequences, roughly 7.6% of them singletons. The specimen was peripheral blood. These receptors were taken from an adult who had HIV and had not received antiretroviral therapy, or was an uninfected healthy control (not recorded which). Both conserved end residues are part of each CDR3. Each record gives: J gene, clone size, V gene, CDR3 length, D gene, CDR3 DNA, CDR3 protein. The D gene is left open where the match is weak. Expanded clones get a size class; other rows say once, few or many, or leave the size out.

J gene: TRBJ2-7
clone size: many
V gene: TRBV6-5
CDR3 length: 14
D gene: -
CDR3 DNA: TGTGCCAGCAGTTACCCCGGACAGTTCTACGAGCAGTACTTC
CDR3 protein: CASSYPGQFYEQYF

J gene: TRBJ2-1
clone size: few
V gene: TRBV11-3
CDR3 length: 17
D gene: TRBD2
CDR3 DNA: TGTGCCAGCAGTTCTGGACTAGCGGGAGAGGTTGGCAATGAGCAGTTCTTC
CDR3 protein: CASSSGLAGEVGNEQFF

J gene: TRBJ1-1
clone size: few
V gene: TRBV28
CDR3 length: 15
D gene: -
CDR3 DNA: TGTGCCAGCAGTTTATGGGAGTCTTTGAACACTGAAGCTTTCTTT
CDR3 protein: CASSLWESLNTEAFF

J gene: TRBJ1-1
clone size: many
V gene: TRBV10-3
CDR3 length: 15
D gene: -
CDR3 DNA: TGTGCCATCAGTGATGGGGGGGCCGGGAACACTGAAGCTTTCTTT
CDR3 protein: CAISDGGAGNTEAFF

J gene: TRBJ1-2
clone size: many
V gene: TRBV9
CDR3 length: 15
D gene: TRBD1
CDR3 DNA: TGTGCCAGCAGCTCGGCGGACAGGGCGGTCGTTGGCTACACCTTC
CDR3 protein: CASSSADRAVVGYTF

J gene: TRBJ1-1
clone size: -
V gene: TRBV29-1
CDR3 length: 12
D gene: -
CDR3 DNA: TGCAGCGTTGGAGGGCAGAACACTGAAGCTTTCTTT
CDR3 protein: CSVGGQNTEAFF

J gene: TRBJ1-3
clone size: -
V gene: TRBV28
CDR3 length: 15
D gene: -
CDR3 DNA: TGTGCCAGCAGTTTAATCGCAGGGAGCGGAAACACCATATATTTT
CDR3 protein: CASSLIAGSGNTIYF

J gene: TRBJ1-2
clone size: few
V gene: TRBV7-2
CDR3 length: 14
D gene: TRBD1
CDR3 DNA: TGTGCCAGCAGTTACGACAGGGGGCACTATGGCTACACCTTC
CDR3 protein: CASSYDRGHYGYTF

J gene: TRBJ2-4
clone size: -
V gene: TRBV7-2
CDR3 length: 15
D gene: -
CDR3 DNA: TGTGCCAGCAGCCAAGGGTTTCTATCCAAAAACATTCAGTACTTC
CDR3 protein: CASSQGFLSKNIQYF

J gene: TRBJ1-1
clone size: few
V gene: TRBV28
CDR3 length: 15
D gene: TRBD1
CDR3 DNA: TGTGCCAGCAGTACCTCCGGGACAGGGATGACTGAAGCTTTCTTT
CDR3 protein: CASSTSGTGMTEAFF

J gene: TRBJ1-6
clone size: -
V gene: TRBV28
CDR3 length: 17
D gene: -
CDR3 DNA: TGTGCCAGCAGTTTTATTCTTGTAGACCGCCGAAATTCACCCCTCCACTTT
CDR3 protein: CASSFILVDRRNSPLHF

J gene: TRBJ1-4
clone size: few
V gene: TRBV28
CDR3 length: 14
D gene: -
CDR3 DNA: TGTGCCAGCAGTCCCCAGTACCTCGATGAAAAACTGTTTTTT
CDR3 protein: CASSPQYLDEKLFF

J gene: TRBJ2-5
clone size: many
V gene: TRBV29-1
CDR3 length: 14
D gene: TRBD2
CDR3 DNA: TGCAGCGTTATTCCAGCGGGAGTTGGAGAGACCCAGTACTTC
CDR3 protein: CSVIPAGVGETQYF

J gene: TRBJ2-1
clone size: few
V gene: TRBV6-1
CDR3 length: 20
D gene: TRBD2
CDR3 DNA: TGTGCCAGCAGTGAAGGTGTTGGCGGGAGAACCCAGCGATCCTACAATGAGCAGTTCTTC
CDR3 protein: CASSEGVGGRTQRSYNEQFF

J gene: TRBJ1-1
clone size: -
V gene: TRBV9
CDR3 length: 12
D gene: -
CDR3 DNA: TGTGCCAGCAGCGCGGGAGGAGACAGAACTTTCTTT
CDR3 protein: CASSAGGDRTFF

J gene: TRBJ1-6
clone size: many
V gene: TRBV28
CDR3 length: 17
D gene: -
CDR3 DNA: TGTGCCAGCAGTTTTTTTCCGGGGAGCTCCTATAATTCACCCCTCCACTTT
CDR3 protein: CASSFFPGSSYNSPLHF